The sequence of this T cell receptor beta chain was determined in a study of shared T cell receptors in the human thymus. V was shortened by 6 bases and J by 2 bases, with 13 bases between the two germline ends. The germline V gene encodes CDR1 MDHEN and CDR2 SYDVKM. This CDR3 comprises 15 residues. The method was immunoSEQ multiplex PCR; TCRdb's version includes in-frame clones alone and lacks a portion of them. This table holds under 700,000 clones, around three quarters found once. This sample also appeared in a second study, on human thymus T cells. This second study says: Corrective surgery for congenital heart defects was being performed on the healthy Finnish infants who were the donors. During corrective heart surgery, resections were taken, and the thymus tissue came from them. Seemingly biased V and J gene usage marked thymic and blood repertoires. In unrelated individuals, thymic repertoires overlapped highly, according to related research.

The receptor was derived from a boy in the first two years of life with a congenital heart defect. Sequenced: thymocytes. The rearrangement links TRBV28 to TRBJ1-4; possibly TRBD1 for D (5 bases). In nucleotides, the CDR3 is TGTGCCAGCAGGCTTCAGCGGGGGACTAATGAAAAACTGTTTTTT. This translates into CASRLQRGTNEKLFF.